This T cell receptor (beta chain) was identified in a study of cytomegalovirus exposure and HLA in healthy donors. Overall study findings and caveats: Whilst most TCR sequences proved rare, a subset of public TCRs occurred across many donors. Researchers reported from a later analysis that most CMV-associated TCR beta chains appeared HLA-restricted.

Germline lookup yields CDR1 MDHEN and CDR2 SYDVKM. The CDR3 consists of 14 residues. With 3 bases removed from V and 1 base from J, the gap between germline ends came to 9 bases. The PCR contained 60 Vbeta and 13 Jbeta primers. Sequencing used immunoSEQ multiplex PCR; TCRdb keeps in-frame clones, though not all of them. The sample lists about 200,000 clones, around 73% seen once, with less than 4.5% in the top ten. This clone appeared a few times. The antigen is not known. This chain links TRBV28 with TRBJ1-1, with a possible D match to TRBD1 (5 bases). This receptor was taken from a male donor in good health and CMV-seronegative. Input material: PBMCs. CDR3 DNA sequence: TGTGCCAGCAGTTTCGCAGGGAAGAACACTGAAGCTTTCTTT. This codes for CASSFAGKNTEAFF.